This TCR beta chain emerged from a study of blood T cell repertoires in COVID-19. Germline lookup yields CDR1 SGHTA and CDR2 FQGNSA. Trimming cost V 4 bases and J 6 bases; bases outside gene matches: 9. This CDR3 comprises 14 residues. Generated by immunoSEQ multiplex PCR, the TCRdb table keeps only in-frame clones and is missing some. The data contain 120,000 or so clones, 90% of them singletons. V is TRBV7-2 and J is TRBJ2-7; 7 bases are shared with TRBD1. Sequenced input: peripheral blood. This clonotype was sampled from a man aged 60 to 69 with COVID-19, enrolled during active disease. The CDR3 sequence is CASSSTGQYGEQYF. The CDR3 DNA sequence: TGTGCCAGCAGCTCGACGGGACAGTATGGCGAGCAGTACTTC.